These T cell receptor beta chains were read from a single sample in a study of shared clonotypes between healthy human individuals. Method: immunoSEQ multiplex PCR; TCRdb's copy keeps in-frame clones and lacks some. The sample consists of around 1.1 million clones, approximately 77% of them appearing once. Material for sequencing was memory CD4+ T cells from PBMCs. The receptors were sampled from a man in his late teens or twenties in good health. Some clones in this sample may be carry-over from other donors' samples. Both conserved end residues are part of each CDR3. A D gene is named only where the DNA matches it firmly. Some rows have no size entry. The others give once, few or many, or a class for an expanded clone.

NA,TRBJ2-3,NA,TRBV7-2,TGTGCCAGCAGCTTGGGCGGAGCTAGCACAGATACGCAGTATTTT,CASSLGGASTDTQYF
NA,TRBJ2-6,few,TRBV7-9,TGTGCCAGCAGCCCCCGGGGGTCTGGGGCCAACGTCCTGACTTTC,CASSPRGSGANVLTF
NA,TRBJ2-5,NA,TRBV5-1,TGCGCCAGCAGTGGGGGGGCGAGTTCAGGCCTGTACCAAGAGACCCAGTACTTC,CASSGGASSGLYQETQYF
NA,TRBJ2-3,NA,TRBV5-4,TGTGCCAGCAGCTTGGTAGGGGGAGAGGCGGCAGATACGCAGTATTTT,CASSLVGGEAADTQYF
NA,TRBJ2-7,NA,TRBV27,TGTGCCACCCAGAAGACTAGTTTAAGGGACGAGCAGTACTTC,CATQKTSLRDEQYF
NA,TRBJ1-2,NA,TRBV6-5,TGTGCCAGCAGCCCCGACGGGAGCTATGGCTACACCTTC,CASSPDGSYGYTF
TRBD1,TRBJ2-2,NA,TRBV9,TGTGCCAGCAGCGTCAGGACAGGGGCCACCGGGGAGCTGTTTTTT,CASSVRTGATGELFF
NA,TRBJ1-4,many,TRBV5-6,TGTGCCAGCAGCCAGGAGGGATTTGAAAAACTGTTTTTT,CASSQEGFEKLFF
NA,TRBJ2-7,NA,TRBV11-1,TGTGCCAGCAGCCCTCGACGTATGGACGAGCAGTACTTC,CASSPRRMDEQYF
NA,TRBJ1-3,NA,TRBV6-5,TGTGCCAGCAGTTTTAATCGGGCCCTCTCTGGAAACACCATATATTTT,CASSFNRALSGNTIYF
TRBD2,TRBJ2-7,NA,TRBV5-1,TGCGCCAGCAGCCTAAGGACTAGCGGCTACGAGCAGTACTTC,CASSLRTSGYEQYF
NA,TRBJ1-5,NA,TRBV30,TGTGCCTGGAGTGGGGGCACCTCTTATAGCAATCAGCCCCAGCATTTT,CAWSGGTSYSNQPQHF
TRBD2,TRBJ2-3,NA,TRBV18,TGTGCCAGCTCGCCCAGCCAGGGACTAGCGATAAATACGCAGTATTTT,CASSPSQGLAINTQYF
NA,TRBJ2-3,NA,TRBV5-1,TGCGCCAGCAGCTTGGGGCTTGGGATAGGTACGCAGTATTTT,CASSLGLGIGTQYF
TRBD2,TRBJ2-7,NA,TRBV6-4,TGTGCCAGCAGTGAACTAGCGGGAGGTACCTACGAGCAGTACTTC,CASSELAGGTYEQYF